One and the same sample provided the 2 T cell receptor beta chains below, sequenced in a study of blood T cell repertoires in COVID-19. Clones were sequenced by immunoSEQ multiplex PCR, and TCRdb holds only the in-frame ones, with some missing. This sample yields about 120,000 clones, of which around 81% are seen a single time; 17% belongs to the top ten. The sample was peripheral blood. The receptors stem from a man younger than 45 with COVID-19, enrolled during active disease.

As to this clone: A much larger clone is a single base away; this may be a read error. The chain uses TRBV6-5 and TRBJ2-1; 12 bases map to TRBD2. CDR1 is MNHEY and CDR2 is SVGAGI in the germline V gene. The CDR3 length is 15 residues. Unmatched junction bases numbered 1, after V lost 5 bases and J lost 2 bases. CDR3 loop: CASSRTSGTYNEQFF. In DNA, the CDR3 is TGTGCCAGCAGTCGGACTAGCGGGACCTACAATGAGCAGTTCTTC.

The CDR3 is CASSPLAGGGLYQETQYF. Written as DNA, the CDR3 is TGTGCCAGCAGCCCCTTAGCGGGGGGAGGCTTGTACCAAGAGACCCAGTACTTC. The chain joins TRBV4-2 to TRBJ2-5; 10 nucleotides align to TRBD2. Germline-derived CDR1 and CDR2 are LGHNA and YNFKEQ. CDR3 length equals 18 residues. Trimming took 4 bases from V and 0 from J; bases not matched to a gene: 11.